The 18 T cell receptor beta chains presented below share a single source sample, sequenced in a study of T cell clonality in common variable immunodeficiency. Study-wide points: Fewer deletions and N-nucleotide insertions were reportedly seen in common variable immunodeficiency TCR beta sequences.

Only in-frame clones appear in the TCRdb table, and some are missing; sequencing was by immunoSEQ multiplex PCR. This repertoire holds over 25,000 clones, and none appear only once. For these TCRs, the target antigens are not known. Sample: peripheral blood mononuclear cells. The receptors derive from a human donor with common variable immunodeficiency.

This clone has at least ten counts. The CDR3 extends 3 residues past the end of the read, so its final part is completed from the germline J gene. This chain uses TRBV10-3 with TRBJ1-2; TRBD1 aligns across 9 bases. The CDR3 sequence is 13 residues long. Per the germline V gene, CDR1 is ENHRY and CDR2 is SYGVKD. The ends lost 6 bases at V and 6 bases at J; junction bases unmatched: 5. CDR3 DNA (partial): TGTGCCATCAGCGTGACAGGGGGTAATGGC. As protein: CAISVTGGNG. The full CDR3 protein reads CAISVTGGNGYTF.

This clone was found a few times. The CDR3 reads CASSGTSGGPDTQYF. The sequenced CDR3 bases are TGTGCCAGCAGTGGGACTAGCGGGGGGCCAGATACG. The chain links TRBV6-1 to TRBJ2-3; 14 bases fit TRBD2. The missing CDR3 end, 3 residues past where the read stops, is filled in from the germline J gene. CDR1 and CDR2 from the germline V gene are MNHNS and SASEGT. Germline trimming cut 4 bases from V and 4 bases from J; bases unmatched to any gene: 1. This CDR3 is 15 amino acids long.

This clone was detected many times. Read data end 3 residues before the CDR3 end; the end is taken from the germline J gene. This sequence joins TRBV18 and TRBJ1-2, with TRBD1 as a possible D gene (6 bases). V gave up 6 bases and J gave up 1 base, with 15 bases separating them. Germline CDR1 is KGHSH and CDR2 is LQKENI. CDR3 length: 15 residues. CDR3 sequence: CASSPGQGHNYGYTF. Partial CDR3 DNA: TGTGCCAGCTCCCCAGGGCAGGGACATAACTATGGC.

A note on this clone: The read halts 3 residues ahead of the CDR3 end, with the missing end drawn from the germline J gene. V is TRBV18 and J is TRBJ1-2, with D tentatively TRBD1 (6 bases). The CDR3 sequence is 16 residues long. Trimming stripped 6 bases from V and 4 bases from J, with 21 bases between. Per the germline V gene, CDR1 is KGHSH and CDR2 is LQKENI. The CDR3 protein is CASSPSGGGRVYGYTF. The sequenced part of the CDR3 DNA is TGTGCCAGCTCCCCCAGCGGCGGGGGGCGAGTCTATGGC.

This clone was seen more than once but under ten times. The DNA ends 3 residues before the CDR3 does, and the rest of the CDR3 is filled in from the germline J gene. The chain is built from TRBV5-6 and TRBJ2-7, with D possibly matching TRBD1 (5 bases). This CDR3 spans 13 amino acids. V gave up 0 bases and J gave up 6 bases, with 10 bases separating them. From germline, CDR1 is SGHDT and CDR2 YYEEEE. Incomplete CDR3 DNA: TGTGCCAGCAGCTTGGTCAGGGCACGCGAG. Its protein product is CASSLVRARE. The whole CDR3 is CASSLVRAREQYF. The full variable domain, rest sourced from reference TRBV5-6 and TRBJ2-7, is DAGVTQSPTHLIKTRGQQVTLRCSPKSGHDTVSWYQQALGQGPQFIFQYYEEEERQRGNFPDRFSGHQFPNYSSELNVNALLLGDSALYLCASSLVRAREQYFGPGTRLTVT.

This clone was picked up a small number of times. The sequence runs out 3 residues before the end of the CDR3; the remainder is reconstructed from the germline J gene. The chain uses TRBV30 and TRBJ2-7; 9 bases fit TRBD1. The germline V gene has CDR1 GTSNPN and CDR2 SVGIG (reference sequence). The J segment lost 5 bases and the V segment lost 7 bases, leaving 12 bases of the junction unmatched. The CDR3 spans 14 residues. The CDR3 bases that were read are TGTGCCTCCGCGATACAGGGGGCGAAGGACGAG. Translating gives CASAIQGAKDE. The complete CDR3 sequence is CASAIQGAKDEQYF.

CDR3 DNA, as far as it was read: TGTGCCAGCAGCCCACAGGGGGCATCAGGAAACACC. It is translated as CASSPQGASGNT. The entire CDR3 reads CASSPQGASGNTIYF. The chain couples TRBV7-2 to TRBJ1-3; 9 bases match TRBD1. Sequencing ends 3 residues short of the CDR3 end; the germline J gene provides the rest. The ends lost 5 bases at V and 4 bases at J; junction bases unmatched: 6. Germline V CDR1 and CDR2: SGHTA, FQGNSA. The CDR3 loop spans 15 amino acids.

This clone was picked up a small number of times. The read finishes 3 residues shy of the CDR3 end, and the germline J gene is used to complete it. The chain carries TRBV6-2 or TRBV6-3 and TRBJ2-3, with D possibly matching TRBD2 (7 bases). Trimming left V 2 bases short and J 0 bases short, with 12 bases between. Germline CDR1 is MNHEY and CDR2 is SVGEGT. The CDR3 consists of 16 residues. Incomplete CDR3 DNA: TGTGCCAGCAGTTACGGGGGGGCCCCTAGCACAGATACG. Its translation: CASSYGGAPSTDT. From start to end, the CDR3 is CASSYGGAPSTDTQYF.

There are a few counts of this clone. The CDR3 end lies 3 residues beyond the end of the read and is filled in from the germline J gene. This chain connects TRBV19 to TRBJ2-1; TRBD2 matches at 15 bases. This CDR3 has 19 residues. The trim removed 6 bases at V and 7 bases at J, leaving 16 bases unmatched. In germline, CDR1 is LNHDA, CDR2 SQIVND (reference sequence). The covered CDR3 bases are TGTGCCAGTAGATCTTTACTTTGGGAGGGGACTAGCGGGGGGAATGAG. This encodes CASRSLLWEGTSGGNE. The CDR3 in full is CASRSLLWEGTSGGNEQFF.

This clone has ten or more counts. The read is 3 residues too short to cover the CDR3 end, so that end is filled in from the germline J gene. The J gene is TRBJ2-3, the V gene TRBV19, with 7 bases identical to TRBD2. Trimming cost V 4 bases and J 5 bases; bases outside gene matches: 6. The CDR3 sequence is 14 residues long. CDR1 is LNHDA and CDR2 is SQIVND in the germline V gene (reference sequence). The chain's CDR3 is CASSTRLAGDTQYF. The sequenced CDR3 bases are TGTGCCAGTAGTACAAGACTAGCCGGAGATACG.

Points on this clone: With the read ending 3 residues before the CDR3 end, the germline J gene is used to fill in that end. This rearrangement joins TRBV7-2 to TRBJ1-2; D not resolved. CDR1 is SGHTA and CDR2 is FQGNSA in the germline V gene. The CDR3 is 16 amino acids. The CDR3 is CASRLACRTIDYGYTF. CDR3 DNA (partial): TGTGCAAGTCGCTTAGCGTGTAGAACTATTGACTATGGC.

This clone was detected only a few times. The read finishes 3 residues shy of the CDR3 end, and the germline J gene is used to complete it. The chain is built from TRBV7-9 and TRBJ2-2, with 8 positions matching TRBD1. The CDR3 extends over 15 amino acids. Trimming cost V 5 bases and J 3 bases; bases outside gene matches: 5. Germline assignment: CDR1 SEHNR and CDR2 FQNEAQ (reference sequence). Incomplete CDR3 DNA: TGTGCCAGCAGCCTAACGGACAGGGACACCGGGGAG. Amino acid sequence: CASSLTDRDTGE. The full CDR3 is CASSLTDRDTGELFF.

On this clone itself: The CDR3 end falls 3 residues outside the read, so it is completed with the germline J gene. The chain combines TRBV16 with TRBJ2-3; no reliable D call. Trimming cost V 1 base and J 1 base, with 9 bases left between them. This CDR3 spans 15 amino acids. Looked up from germline, CDR1 is KGHSY and CDR2 is FQNENV. CDR3 bases read: TGTGCCAGCAGCCAATTAGCACGTGGCACAGATACG. Amino acids: CASSQLARGTDT. The complete CDR3 reads CASSQLARGTDTQYF.

A note on this clone: The missing CDR3 end, 3 residues past where the read stops, is filled in from the germline J gene. The gene calls are TRBV11-1 and TRBJ2-2; tentative D call: TRBD1 (6 bases). CDR3 length: 15 amino acids. Germline-derived CDR1 and CDR2 are SGHAT and FQDESV (reference sequence). V was shortened by 2 bases and J by 4 bases, with 11 bases between the two germline ends. The covered CDR3 bases are TGTGCCAGCAGCTTAAGTCAGGGGCCCACCGGGGAG. Translating gives CASSLSQGPTGE. The whole CDR3 sequence is CASSLSQGPTGELFF.

A remark on this clone: Read coverage stops 3 residues before the CDR3 terminus; the germline J gene supplies the remainder. The chain combines TRBV6-2 or TRBV6-3 with TRBJ1-3; D may be TRBD1 (6 bases). This CDR3 region has 14 residues. Trimming removed 6 bases from V and 1 base from J, with 10 bases in between. CDR1 MNHEY and CDR2 SVGEGT come from the germline V gene. The covered CDR3 bases are TGTGCCAGCAGATCCAGGGGATCTGGAAACACC. Its translation is CASRSRGSGNT. In full, the CDR3 is CASRSRGSGNTIYF.

Regarding this clone: The read stops 3 residues short of the end of the CDR3; the missing end is completed from the germline J gene. The chain combines TRBV7-2 with TRBJ2-7; D possibly corresponds to TRBD2 (7 bases). Germline V gives CDR1 SGHTA, CDR2 FQGNSA. CDR3 size: 15 residues. V dropped 1 base and J dropped 3 bases, with 13 bases sitting between them. The covered CDR3 bases are TGTGCCAGCAGCTTAGGGTGGGGGGGCCTCTACGAG. It yields the protein CASSLGWGGLYE. Given in full, the CDR3 is CASSLGWGGLYEQYF.

This clone showed up just a few times. The CDR3 end lies 3 residues beyond the end of the read and is filled in from the germline J gene. This chain links TRBV7-2 with TRBJ1-2; 12 bases match TRBD1. The CDR3 contains 14 residues. Germline V gene sequence: CDR1 SGHTA, CDR2 FQGNSA. The CDR3 region is CASSSGTGGRGYTF. Incomplete CDR3 DNA: TGTGCCAGCAGCTCAGGGACAGGGGGCAGGGGC. The full variable domain, rest sourced from reference TRBV7-2 and TRBJ1-2, is GAGVSQSPSNKVTEKGKDVELRCDPISGHTALYWYRQSLGQGLEFLIYFQGNSAPDKSGLPSDRFSAERTGGSVSTLTIQRTQQEDSAVYLCASSSGTGGRGYTFGSGTRLTVV.

This clone was observed a handful of times. With the read ending 3 residues before the CDR3 end, the germline J gene is used to fill in that end. The chain combines TRBV6-2 or TRBV6-3 with TRBJ2-1; 12 bases line up with TRBD2. Unmatched junction bases numbered 5, after V lost 6 bases and J lost 8 bases. The length of the CDR3 is 14 residues. From germline, CDR1 is MNHEY and CDR2 SVGEGT. CDR3 DNA, as far as it was read: TGTGCCAGCAGAGAGGGACTAGCGGGCGATGAG. This codes for CASREGLAGDE. The full CDR3 reads CASREGLAGDEQFF.